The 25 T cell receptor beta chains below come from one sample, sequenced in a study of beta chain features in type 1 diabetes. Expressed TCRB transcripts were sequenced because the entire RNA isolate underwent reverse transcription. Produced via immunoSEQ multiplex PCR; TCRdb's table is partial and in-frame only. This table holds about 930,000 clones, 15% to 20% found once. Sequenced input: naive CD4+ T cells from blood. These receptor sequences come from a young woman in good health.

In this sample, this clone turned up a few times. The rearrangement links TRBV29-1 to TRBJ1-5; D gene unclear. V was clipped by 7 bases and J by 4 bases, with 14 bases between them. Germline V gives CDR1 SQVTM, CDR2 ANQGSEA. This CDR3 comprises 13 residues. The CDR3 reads CSAKVERNQPQHF. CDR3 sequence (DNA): TGCAGCGCCAAGGTGGAGCGGAATCAGCCCCAGCATTTT. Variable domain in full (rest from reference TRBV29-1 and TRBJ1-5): SAVISQKPSRDICQRGTSLTIQCQVDSQVTMMFWYRQQPGQSLTLIATANQGSEATYESGFVIDKFPISRPNLTFSTLTVSNMSPEDSSIYLCSAKVERNQPQHFGDGTRLSIL.

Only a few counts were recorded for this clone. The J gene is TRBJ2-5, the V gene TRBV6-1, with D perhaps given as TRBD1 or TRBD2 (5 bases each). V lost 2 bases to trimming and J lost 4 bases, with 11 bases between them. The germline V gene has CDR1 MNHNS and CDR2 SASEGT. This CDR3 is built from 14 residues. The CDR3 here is CASSELWGTETQYF. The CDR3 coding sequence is TGTGCCAGCAGTGAACTCTGGGGGACAGAGACCCAGTACTTC.

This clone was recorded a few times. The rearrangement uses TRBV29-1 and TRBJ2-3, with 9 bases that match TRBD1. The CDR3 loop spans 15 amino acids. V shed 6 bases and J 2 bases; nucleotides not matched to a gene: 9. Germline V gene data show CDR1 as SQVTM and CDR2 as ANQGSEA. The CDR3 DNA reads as TGCAGCGTCCGACCCCGGACAGGGGTCACAGATACGCAGTATTTT. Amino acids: CSVRPRTGVTDTQYF.

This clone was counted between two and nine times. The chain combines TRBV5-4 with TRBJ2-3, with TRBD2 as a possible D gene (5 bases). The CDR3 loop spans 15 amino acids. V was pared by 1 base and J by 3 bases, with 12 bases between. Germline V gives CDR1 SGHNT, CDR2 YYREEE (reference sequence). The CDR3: CASSLSTPGTDTQYF. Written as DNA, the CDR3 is TGTGCCAGCAGCTTGTCTACCCCGGGGACAGATACGCAGTATTTT.

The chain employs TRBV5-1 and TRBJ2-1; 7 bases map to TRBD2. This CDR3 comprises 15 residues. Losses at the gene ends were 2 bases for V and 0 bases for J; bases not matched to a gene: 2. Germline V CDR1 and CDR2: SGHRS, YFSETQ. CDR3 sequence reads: CASSFSGYSYNEQFF. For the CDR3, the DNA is TGCGCCAGCAGCTTTAGCGGGTACTCCTACAATGAGCAGTTCTTC.

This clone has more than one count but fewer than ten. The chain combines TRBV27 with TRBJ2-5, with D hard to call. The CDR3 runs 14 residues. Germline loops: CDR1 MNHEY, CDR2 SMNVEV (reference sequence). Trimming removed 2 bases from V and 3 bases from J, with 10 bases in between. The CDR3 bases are TGTGCCAGCAGTTTAACGACCGGAGAAGAGACCCAGTACTTC. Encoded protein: CASSLTTGEETQYF.

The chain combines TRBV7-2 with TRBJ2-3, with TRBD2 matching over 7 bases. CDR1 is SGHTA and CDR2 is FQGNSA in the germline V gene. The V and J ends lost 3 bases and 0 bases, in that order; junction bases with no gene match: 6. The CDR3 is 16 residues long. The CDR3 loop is CASSFRLAVSTDTQYF. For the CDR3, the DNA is TGTGCCAGCAGCTTCCGGCTAGCGGTTAGCACAGATACGCAGTATTTT.

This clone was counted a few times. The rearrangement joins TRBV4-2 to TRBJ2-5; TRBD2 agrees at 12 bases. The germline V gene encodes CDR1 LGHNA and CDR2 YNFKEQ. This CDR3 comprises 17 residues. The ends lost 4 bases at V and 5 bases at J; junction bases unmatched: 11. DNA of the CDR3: TGTGCCAGCAGCCGAGCCGGACTAGCGGGATCTATGGAGACCCAGTACTTC. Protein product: CASSRAGLAGSMETQYF.

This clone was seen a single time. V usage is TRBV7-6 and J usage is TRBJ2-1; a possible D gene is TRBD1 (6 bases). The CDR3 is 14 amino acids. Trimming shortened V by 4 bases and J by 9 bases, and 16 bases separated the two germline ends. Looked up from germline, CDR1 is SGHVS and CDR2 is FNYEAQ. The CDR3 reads CASSSIQGWGEQFF. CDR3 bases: TGTGCCAGCAGCTCCATACAGGGTTGGGGTGAGCAGTTCTTC.

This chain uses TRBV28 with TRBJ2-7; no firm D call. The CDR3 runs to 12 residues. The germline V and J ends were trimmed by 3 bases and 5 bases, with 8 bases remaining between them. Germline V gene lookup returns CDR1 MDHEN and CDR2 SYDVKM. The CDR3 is CASSLRIHEQYF. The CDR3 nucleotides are TGTGCCAGCAGTTTGCGGATCCACGAGCAGTACTTC.

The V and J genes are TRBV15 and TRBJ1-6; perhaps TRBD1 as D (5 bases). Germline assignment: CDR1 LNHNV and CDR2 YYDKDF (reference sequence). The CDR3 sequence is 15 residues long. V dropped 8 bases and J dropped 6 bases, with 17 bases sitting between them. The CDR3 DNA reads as TGTGCCACCCGTGTTGGGGCTTCCCGTAATTCACCCCTCCACTTT. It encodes CATRVGASRNSPLHF.

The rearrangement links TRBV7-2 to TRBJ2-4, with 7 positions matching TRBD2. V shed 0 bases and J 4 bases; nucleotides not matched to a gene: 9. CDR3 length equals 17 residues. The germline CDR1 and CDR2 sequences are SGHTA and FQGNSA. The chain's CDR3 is CASSLAGLAETKNIQYF. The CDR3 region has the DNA TGTGCCAGCAGCTTAGCGGGCCTAGCGGAGACAAAAAACATTCAGTACTTC. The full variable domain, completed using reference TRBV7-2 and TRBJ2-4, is GAGVSQSPSNKVTEKGKDVELRCDPISGHTALYWYRQSLGQGLEFLIYFQGNSAPDKSGLPSDRFSAERTGGSVSTLTIQRTQQEDSAVYLCASSLAGLAETKNIQYFGAGTRLSVL.

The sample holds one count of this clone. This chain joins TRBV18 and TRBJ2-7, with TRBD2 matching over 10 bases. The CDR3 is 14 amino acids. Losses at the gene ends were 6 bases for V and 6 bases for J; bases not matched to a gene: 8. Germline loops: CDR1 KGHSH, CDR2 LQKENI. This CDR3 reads CASSRQGTSVEQYF. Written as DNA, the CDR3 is TGTGCCAGCTCCCGACAAGGGACTAGCGTCGAGCAGTACTTC. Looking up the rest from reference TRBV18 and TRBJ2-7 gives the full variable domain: NAGVMQNPRHLVRRRGQEARLRCSPMKGHSHVYWYRQLPEEGLKFMVYLQKENIIDESGMPKERFSAEFPKEGPSILRIQQVVRGDSAAYFCASSRQGTSVEQYFGPGTRLTVT.

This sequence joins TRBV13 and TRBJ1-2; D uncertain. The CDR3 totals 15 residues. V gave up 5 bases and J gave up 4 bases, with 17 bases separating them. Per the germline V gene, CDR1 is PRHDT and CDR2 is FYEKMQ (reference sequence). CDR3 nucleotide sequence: TGTGCCAGCAGCGGCCGTCTACGAGACTCCTATGGCTACACCTTC. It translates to CASSGRLRDSYGYTF.

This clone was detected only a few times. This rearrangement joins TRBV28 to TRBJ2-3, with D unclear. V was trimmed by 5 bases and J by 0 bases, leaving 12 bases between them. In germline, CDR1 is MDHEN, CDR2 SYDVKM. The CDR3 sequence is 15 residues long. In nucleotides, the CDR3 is TGTGCCAGCAGTCCCTATCTACCTAGCACAGATACGCAGTATTTT. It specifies CASSPYLPSTDTQYF.

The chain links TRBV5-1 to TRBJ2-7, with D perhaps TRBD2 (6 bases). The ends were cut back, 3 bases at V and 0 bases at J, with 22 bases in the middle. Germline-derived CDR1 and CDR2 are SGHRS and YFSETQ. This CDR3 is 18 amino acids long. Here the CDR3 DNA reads TGCGCCAGCAGCTCCTTGGGGGGATCTAGAAGCACCTCCTACGAGCAGTACTTC. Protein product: CASSSLGGSRSTSYEQYF. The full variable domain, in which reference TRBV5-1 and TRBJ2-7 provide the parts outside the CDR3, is KAGVTQTPRYLIKTRGQQVTLSCSPISGHRSVSWYQQTPGQGLQFLFEYFSETQRNKGNFPGRFSGRQFSNSRSEMNVSTLELGDSALYLCASSSLGGSRSTSYEQYFGPGTRLTVT.

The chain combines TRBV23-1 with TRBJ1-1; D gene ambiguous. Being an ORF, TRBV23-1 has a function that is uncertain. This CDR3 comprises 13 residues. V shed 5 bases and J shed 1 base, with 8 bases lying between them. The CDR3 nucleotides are TGCGCCAGCAGTACCGGGTCGAACACTGAAGCTTTCTTT. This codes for CASSTGSNTEAFF.

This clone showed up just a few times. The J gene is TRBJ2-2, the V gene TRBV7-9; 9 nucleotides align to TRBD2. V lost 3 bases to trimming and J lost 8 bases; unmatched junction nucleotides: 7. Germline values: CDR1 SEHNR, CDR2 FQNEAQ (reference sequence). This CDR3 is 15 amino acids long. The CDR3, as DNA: TGTGCCAGCAGCTTGAATAGCGGGAGAGGAGGGGAGCTGTTTTTT. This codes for CASSLNSGRGGELFF.

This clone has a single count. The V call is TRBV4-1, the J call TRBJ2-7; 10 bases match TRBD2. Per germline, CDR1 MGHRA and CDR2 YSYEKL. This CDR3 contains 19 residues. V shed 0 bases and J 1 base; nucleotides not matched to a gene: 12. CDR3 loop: CASSQDMWTSGLRSYEQYF. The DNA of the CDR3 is TGCGCCAGCAGCCAAGACATGTGGACTAGCGGCCTACGGTCCTACGAGCAGTACTTC.

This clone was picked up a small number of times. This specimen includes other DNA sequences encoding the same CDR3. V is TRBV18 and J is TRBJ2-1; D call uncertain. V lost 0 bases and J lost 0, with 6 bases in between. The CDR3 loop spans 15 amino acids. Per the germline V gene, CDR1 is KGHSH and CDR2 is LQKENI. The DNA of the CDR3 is TGTGCCAGCTCACCACCCGGAAACTCCTACAATGAGCAGTTCTTC. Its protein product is CASSPPGNSYNEQFF.

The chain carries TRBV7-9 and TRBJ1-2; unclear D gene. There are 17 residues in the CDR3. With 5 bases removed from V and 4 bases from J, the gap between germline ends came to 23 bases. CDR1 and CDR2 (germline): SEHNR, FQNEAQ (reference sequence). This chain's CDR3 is CASSQGLGPARGYGYTF. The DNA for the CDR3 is TGTGCCAGCAGCCAAGGACTTGGACCGGCGCGAGGCTATGGCTACACCTTC.

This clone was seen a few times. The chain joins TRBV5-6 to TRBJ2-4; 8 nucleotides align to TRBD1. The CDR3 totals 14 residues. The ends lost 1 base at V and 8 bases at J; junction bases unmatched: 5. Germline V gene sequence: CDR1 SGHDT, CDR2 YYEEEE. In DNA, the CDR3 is TGTGCCAGCAGCTTGCGGACAGGGTTGGACATTCAGTACTTC. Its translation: CASSLRTGLDIQYF.

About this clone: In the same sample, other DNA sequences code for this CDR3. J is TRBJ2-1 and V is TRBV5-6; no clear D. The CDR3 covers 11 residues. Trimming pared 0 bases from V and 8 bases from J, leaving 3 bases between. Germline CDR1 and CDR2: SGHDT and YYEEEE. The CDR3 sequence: CASSLVDEQFF. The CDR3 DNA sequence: TGTGCCAGCAGCTTGGTGGATGAGCAGTTCTTC.

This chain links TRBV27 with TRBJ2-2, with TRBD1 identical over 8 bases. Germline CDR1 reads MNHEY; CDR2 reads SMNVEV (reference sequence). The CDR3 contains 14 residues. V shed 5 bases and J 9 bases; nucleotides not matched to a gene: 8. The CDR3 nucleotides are TGTGCCAGCAGTCCGGGACAGGTCCTTAGGGAGCTGTTTTTT. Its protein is CASSPGQVLRELFF.

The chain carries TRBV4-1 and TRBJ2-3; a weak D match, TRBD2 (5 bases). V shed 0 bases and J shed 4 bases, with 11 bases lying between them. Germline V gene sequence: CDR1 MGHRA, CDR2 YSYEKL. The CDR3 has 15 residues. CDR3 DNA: TGCGCCAGCAGCCAAGAAGTCGCGGGCGCAGATACGCAGTATTTT. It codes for CASSQEVAGADTQYF.